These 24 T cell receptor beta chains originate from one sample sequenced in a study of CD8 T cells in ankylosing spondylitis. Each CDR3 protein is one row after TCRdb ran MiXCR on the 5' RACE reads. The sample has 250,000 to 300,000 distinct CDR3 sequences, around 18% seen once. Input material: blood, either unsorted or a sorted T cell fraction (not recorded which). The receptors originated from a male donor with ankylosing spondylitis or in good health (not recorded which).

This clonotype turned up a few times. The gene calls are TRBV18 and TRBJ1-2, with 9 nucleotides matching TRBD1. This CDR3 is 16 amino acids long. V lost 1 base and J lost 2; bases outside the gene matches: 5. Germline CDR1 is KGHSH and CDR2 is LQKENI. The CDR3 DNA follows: TGTGCCAGCTCACCACAAGTCGGACAGGGGAACTATGGCTACACCTTC. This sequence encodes CASSPQVGQGNYGYTF.

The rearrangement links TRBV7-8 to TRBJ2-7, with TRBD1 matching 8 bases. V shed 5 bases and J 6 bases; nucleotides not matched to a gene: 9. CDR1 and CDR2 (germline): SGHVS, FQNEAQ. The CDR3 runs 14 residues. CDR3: CASSLRQGPGEQYV. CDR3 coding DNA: TGTGCCAGCAGCCTGCGACAGGGGCCGGGCGAGCAGTACGTC.

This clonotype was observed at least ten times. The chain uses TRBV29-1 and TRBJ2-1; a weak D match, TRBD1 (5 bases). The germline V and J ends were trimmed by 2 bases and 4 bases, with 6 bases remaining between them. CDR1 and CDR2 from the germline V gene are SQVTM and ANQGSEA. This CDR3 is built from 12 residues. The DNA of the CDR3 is TGCAGCGTTGAAAGGACATACAATGAGCAGTTCTTC. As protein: CSVERTYNEQFF.

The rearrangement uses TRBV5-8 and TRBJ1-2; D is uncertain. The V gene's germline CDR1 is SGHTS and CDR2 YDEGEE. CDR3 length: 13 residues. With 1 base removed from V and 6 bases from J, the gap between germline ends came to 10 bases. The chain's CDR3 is CASSLRVGDGYTF. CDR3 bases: TGTGCCAGCAGCTTGAGGGTAGGAGATGGCTACACCTTC.

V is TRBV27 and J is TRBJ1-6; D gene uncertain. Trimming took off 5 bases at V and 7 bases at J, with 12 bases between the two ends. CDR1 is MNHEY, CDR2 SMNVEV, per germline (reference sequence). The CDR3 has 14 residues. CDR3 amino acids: CASSLRGPNSPLHF. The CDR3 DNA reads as TGTGCCAGCAGTCTTAGAGGGCCCAATTCACCCCTCCACTTT.

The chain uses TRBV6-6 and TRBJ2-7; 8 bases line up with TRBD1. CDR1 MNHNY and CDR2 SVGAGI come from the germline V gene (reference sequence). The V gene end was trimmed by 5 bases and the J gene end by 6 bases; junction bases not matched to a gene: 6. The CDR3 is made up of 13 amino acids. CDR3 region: CASSDRQGSEQYV. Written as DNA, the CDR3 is TGTGCCAGCAGTGACCGACAGGGGAGCGAGCAGTACGTC.

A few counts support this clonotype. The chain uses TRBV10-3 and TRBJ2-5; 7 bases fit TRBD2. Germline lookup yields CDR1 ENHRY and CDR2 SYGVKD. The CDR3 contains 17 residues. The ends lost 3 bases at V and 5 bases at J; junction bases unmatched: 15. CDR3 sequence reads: CAISDPAGTTSRETQYF. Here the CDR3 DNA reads TGTGCCATCAGTGATCCCGCCGGGACTACCTCCCGGGAGACCCAGTACTTC.

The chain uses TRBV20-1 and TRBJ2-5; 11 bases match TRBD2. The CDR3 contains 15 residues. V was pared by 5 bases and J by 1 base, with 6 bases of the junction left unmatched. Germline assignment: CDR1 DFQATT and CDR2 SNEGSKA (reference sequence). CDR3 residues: CSAAGLAGLQETQYF. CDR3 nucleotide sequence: TGCAGTGCTGCTGGACTAGCGGGCCTCCAAGAGACCCAGTACTTC.

The CDR3 nucleotides read TGTGCCAGCAGCTACTACCCGGGACTAGCGGGAAGCACAGATACGCAGTATTTT. Its translation: CASSYYPGLAGSTDTQYF. V gene TRBV7-3 combines with J gene TRBJ2-3, with 13 positions matching TRBD2. With 4 bases clipped from V and 0 bases from J, the junction kept 7 bases outside the gene matches. The CDR3 loop spans 18 amino acids. Germline CDR1 and CDR2: SGHTA and FQGTGA.

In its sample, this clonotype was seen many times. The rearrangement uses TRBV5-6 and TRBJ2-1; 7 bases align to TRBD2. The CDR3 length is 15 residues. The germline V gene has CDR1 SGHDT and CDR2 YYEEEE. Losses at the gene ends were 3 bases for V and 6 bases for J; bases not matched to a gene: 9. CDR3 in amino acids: CASSSSGIKANEQFF. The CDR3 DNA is TGTGCCAGCAGCTCGAGCGGGATAAAGGCCAATGAGCAGTTCTTC.

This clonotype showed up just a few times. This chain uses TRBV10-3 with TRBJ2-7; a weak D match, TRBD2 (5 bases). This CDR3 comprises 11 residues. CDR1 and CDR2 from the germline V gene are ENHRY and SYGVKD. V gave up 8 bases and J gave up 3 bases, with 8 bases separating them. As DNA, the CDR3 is TGTGCCATCGCGAGCGGCTACGAGCAGTACGTC. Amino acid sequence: CAIASGYEQYV.

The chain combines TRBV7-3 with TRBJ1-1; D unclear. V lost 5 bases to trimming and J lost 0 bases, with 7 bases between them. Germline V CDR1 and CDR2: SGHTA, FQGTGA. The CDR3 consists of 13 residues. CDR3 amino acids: CASSLLVNTEAFF. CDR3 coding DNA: TGTGCCAGCAGCCTCCTAGTGAACACTGAAGCTTTCTTT.

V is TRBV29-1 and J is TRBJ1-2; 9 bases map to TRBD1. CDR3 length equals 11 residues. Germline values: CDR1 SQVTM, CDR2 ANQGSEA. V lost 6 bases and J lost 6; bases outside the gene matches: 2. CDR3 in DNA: TGCAGCGTCACAGGGGGCAATGGCTACACCTTC. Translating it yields CSVTGGNGYTF.

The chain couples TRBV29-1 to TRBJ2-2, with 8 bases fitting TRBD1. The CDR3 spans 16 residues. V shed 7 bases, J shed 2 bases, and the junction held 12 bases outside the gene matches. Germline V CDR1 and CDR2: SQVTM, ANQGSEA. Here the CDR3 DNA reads TGCAGCGCCTTAAGGGGGACAGGCGAAAACACCGGGGAGCTGTTTTTT. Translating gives CSALRGTGENTGELFF.

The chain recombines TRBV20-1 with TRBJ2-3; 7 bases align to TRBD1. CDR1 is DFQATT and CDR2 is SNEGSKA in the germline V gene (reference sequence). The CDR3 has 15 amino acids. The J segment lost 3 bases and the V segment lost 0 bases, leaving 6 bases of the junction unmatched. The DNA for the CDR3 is TGCAGTGCTAGAGATTACGGACAGGCGACAGATACGCAGTATTTT. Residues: CSARDYGQATDTQYF.

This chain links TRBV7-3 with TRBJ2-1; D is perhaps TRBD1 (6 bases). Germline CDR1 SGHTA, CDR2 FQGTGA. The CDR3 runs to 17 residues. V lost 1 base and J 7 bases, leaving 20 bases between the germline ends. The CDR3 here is CASSLIPVAGGGNEQFF. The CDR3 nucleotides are TGTGCCAGCAGCTTAATTCCGGTGGCTGGGGGCGGGAATGAGCAGTTCTTC.

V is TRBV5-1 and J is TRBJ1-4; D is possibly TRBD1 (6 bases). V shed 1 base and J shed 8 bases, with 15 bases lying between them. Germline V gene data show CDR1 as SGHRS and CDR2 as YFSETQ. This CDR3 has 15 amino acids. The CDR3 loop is CASSLSGGAGEKLFF. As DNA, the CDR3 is TGCGCCAGCAGCTTGTCGGGGGGGGCTGGGGAAAAACTGTTTTTT. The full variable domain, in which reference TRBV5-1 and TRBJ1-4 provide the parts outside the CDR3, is KAGVTQTPRYLIKTRGQQVTLSCSPISGHRSVSWYQQTPGQGLQFLFEYFSETQRNKGNFPGRFSGRQFSNSRSEMNVSTLELGDSALYLCASSLSGGAGEKLFFGSGTQLSVL.

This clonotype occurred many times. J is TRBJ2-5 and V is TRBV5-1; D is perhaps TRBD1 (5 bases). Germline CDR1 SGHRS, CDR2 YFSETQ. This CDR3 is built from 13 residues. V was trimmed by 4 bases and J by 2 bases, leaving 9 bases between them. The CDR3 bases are TGCGCCAGCAGCACGGACACGCAAGAGACCCAGTACTTC. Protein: CASSTDTQETQYF.

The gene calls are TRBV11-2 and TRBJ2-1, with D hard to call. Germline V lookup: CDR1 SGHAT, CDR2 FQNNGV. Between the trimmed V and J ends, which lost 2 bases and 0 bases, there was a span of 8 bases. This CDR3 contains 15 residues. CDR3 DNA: TGTGCCAGCAGCTTATTGTCTTCCTCCTACAATGAGCAGTTCTTC. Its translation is CASSLLSSSYNEQFF.

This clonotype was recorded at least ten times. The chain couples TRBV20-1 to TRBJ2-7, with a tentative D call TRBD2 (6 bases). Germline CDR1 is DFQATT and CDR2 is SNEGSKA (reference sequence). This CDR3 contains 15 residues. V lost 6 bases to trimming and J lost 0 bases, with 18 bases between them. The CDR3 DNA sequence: TGCAGTGCCGTCCCGAGCGGGCGTTCCTCCTACGAGCAGTACGTC. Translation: CSAVPSGRSSYEQYV.

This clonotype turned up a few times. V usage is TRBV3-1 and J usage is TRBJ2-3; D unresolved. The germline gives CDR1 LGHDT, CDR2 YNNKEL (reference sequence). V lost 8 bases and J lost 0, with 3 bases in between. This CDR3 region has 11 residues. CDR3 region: CASQSTDTQYF. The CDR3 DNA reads TGTGCCAGCCAAAGCACAGATACGCAGTATTTT.

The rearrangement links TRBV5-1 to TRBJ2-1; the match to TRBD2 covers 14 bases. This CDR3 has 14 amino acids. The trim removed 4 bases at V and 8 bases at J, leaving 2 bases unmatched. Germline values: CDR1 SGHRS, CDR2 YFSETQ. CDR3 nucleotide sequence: TGCGCCAGCAGCAAGGGACTAGCGGGAGATGAGCAGTTCTTC. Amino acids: CASSKGLAGDEQFF.

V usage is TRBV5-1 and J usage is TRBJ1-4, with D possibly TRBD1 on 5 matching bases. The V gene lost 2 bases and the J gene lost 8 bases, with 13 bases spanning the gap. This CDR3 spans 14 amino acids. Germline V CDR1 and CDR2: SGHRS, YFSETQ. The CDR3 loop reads CASSFGQGAEKLFF. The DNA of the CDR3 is TGCGCCAGCAGCTTCGGCCAGGGTGCCGAAAAACTGTTTTTT.

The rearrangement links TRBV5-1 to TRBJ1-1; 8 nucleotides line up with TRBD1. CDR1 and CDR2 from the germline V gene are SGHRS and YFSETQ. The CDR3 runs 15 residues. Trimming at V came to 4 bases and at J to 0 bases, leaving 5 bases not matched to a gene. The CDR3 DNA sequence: TGCGCCAGCAGCATCTACAGGGGGTTGAACACTGAAGCTTTCTTT. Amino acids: CASSIYRGLNTEAFF. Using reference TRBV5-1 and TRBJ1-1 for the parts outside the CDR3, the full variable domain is KAGVTQTPRYLIKTRGQQVTLSCSPISGHRSVSWYQQTPGQGLQFLFEYFSETQRNKGNFPGRFSGRQFSNSRSEMNVSTLELGDSALYLCASSIYRGLNTEAFFGQGTRLTVV.